This T cell receptor beta chain was recovered during a study of shared clonotypes between healthy human individuals (dated by TCRdb to about 2020). Study-level background: A few men and two women, aged 18 to 49 years, made up the cohort. For each donor, three plates each were used for CD4 naive and CD4 memory, two plates were used for CD8 naive, and one plate was used for CD8 memory. To estimate repertoire size and how much clonotype sharing occurs between individuals, the study deeply sequenced the blood TCR repertoires of a handful of healthy adults. Different laboratories and diverse techniques were used to prepare libraries and sequence TCR repertoires, to increase sequencing depth and limit assay-specific biases. Leukapheresis yielded between about 0.85 and 10 billion PBMCs per donor.

Including cysteine and phenylalanine, the CDR3 has 17 amino acids. Here the CDR3 DNA is all that survives: 51 bases in frame from base 1. According to the germline V gene, CDR1 reads SNHLY and CDR2 reads FYNNEI. V gives up 2 bases and J gives up 2 bases, and the segment between their germline ends measures 18 bases. Donors were healthy HIV-negative adults with no recently reported acute infections or vaccinations. Every donor was a Caucasian adult living in Nashville, Tennessee, USA. The CD8 memory samples were a combination of magnetically selected CD45RO+ cells and CCR7-negative CD45RA+ effector memory (TemRA) cells. Blood was obtained by leukapheresis, after which PBMCs were separated by Ficoll-Histopaque density gradient centrifugation and cryopreserved in liquid nitrogen vapor phase. Analytical flow cytometry was used to check the purity and quantity of each magnetically sorted T cell population. Genomic DNA was isolated from every sorted fraction and measured by UV absorbance on a Nanodrop 2000c.

On the study overall, not on this receptor specifically: Based on pairwise subsampling, the degree of clonotype sharing among donors was expected to be affected by sequencing depth. When a few donors were compared, the shared fraction of clonotypes was about 5% for naive CD4, about 4% for naive CD8, roughly 2.5% for memory CD4, and 0.4% for memory CD8. Incomplete sequencing was indicated by rarefaction of sorted-subset datasets, despite the large sequencing depth. Because the study included a small number of donors, the genetic and exposure-history diversity represented was limited. Only blood was sampled, and tissue TCR repertoires likely differ from those in blood. Naive subsets generally had larger estimated clonotype richness than memory subsets did. Compared with non-shared clonotypes, the clonotypes found in all four sorted-subset donors had higher generation probabilities.

Concerning this clone: The antigen it binds to is not known. No base quality information exists; no much larger clone differs at one position.

Using the deep immunoSEQ assay, multiplex PCR amplified TCR CDR3 regions from genomic DNA. Extracted genomic DNA from each cell subset was spread evenly across all wells of several immunoSEQ 96-well plates, with each plate serving as a replicate. For sorted subsets, each replicate PCR was loaded with approximately 0.2 ug genomic DNA, equivalent to 25,000 to 35,000 T cell genomes. The purified libraries were quantified using a Qubit 3.0 fluorometer, sized with a Bioanalyzer 2100, and then quantified again using the KAPA Library Quantification kit. A separate single-read 150-cycle Illumina NextSeq 550 flow cell was used to sequence each immunoSEQ 96-well plate. The authors' analysis ran thus. Because the immunoSEQ output held only junctional sequences and lacked quality scores, the filtering could not match the filtering applied to full-length reads. Sequences were annotated with PyIR, a Python wrapper for IgBLAST v1.9, and V/J genes and CDR3 were assigned using IMGT germline references. Reads with weak V/J assignments (E-value above 1e-6), missing CDR3, stop codons, out-of-frame junctions, or ambiguous translated residues were removed. V3J clonotypes were defined by identical inferred V gene, J gene, and CDR3 amino acid sequence. Percentage overlap between repertoires was calculated by dividing the number of shared unique clonotypes by the size of the smaller repertoire. Repertoire richness was assessed with RTK rarefaction, the Chao1 estimator, and Recon v2.1 estimates of unobserved clonotypes. OLGA was used to compute generation probabilities for all TCRbeta clonotypes that the gDNA method yielded from several donors. Entries here come from immuneACCESS through TCRdb and include only in-frame sequences with V and J called. Some clones fail to appear in such tables; in the studies checked, an unresolved V gene covers under half of the shortfall, and the cause of the remainder is unknown. V and J calls and clone size are those listed in that table; D and trimming were worked out from the DNA. The sample table lists 400,000 or so clones, just over 95% of them with a count of one. The ten largest clones take up less than 0.35% of the sample.

The TCR comes from a man aged 30-40 years in good health. The specimen was memory CD8+ T cells sorted from blood. The cell subset or site label corresponds to: CD45RO+ cells pooled with CCR7-negative TemRA cells. Rearrangement joined TRBV2 to TRBJ2-5, with an unclear D gene assignment. The CDR3 sequence is CASSELPLYGDQETQYF. The nucleotide sequence is given as TGTGCCAGCAGTGAACTCCCGCTGTACGGTGATCAAGAGACCCAGTACTTC. This CDR3, with the reference TRBV2 and TRBJ2-5 proteins standing in past its ends, gives the full variable domain EPEVTQTPSHQVTQMGQEVILRCVPISNHLYFYWYRQILGQKVEFLVSFYNNEISEKSEIFDDQFSVERPDGSNFTLKIRSTKLEDSAMYFCASSELPLYGDQETQYFGPGTRLLVL.